This T cell receptor beta chain originates from a study of technical replicates of blood from a few donors. The CDR3 length is 20 residues. V lost 6 bases and J 1 base, leaving 25 bases between the germline ends. Germline V CDR1 and CDR2: WNHNN, SYGVQD (reference sequence). Produced via immunoSEQ multiplex PCR; TCRdb's table is partial and in-frame only. This table has some 62,000 clones, around 87% appearing once. The rearrangement uses TRBV10-1 and TRBJ2-6; D possibly corresponds to TRBD2 (7 bases). The sequencing sample was made of PBMCs. This receptor was taken from a human donor in good health. Some clones in this sample may be carry-over from other donors' samples. CDR3 bases: TGCGCCAGCAGGGATTCTCATTGGGGGGGCGCTCAGTCTGGGGCCAACGTCCTGACTTTC. Its translation is CASRDSHWGGAQSGANVLTF.